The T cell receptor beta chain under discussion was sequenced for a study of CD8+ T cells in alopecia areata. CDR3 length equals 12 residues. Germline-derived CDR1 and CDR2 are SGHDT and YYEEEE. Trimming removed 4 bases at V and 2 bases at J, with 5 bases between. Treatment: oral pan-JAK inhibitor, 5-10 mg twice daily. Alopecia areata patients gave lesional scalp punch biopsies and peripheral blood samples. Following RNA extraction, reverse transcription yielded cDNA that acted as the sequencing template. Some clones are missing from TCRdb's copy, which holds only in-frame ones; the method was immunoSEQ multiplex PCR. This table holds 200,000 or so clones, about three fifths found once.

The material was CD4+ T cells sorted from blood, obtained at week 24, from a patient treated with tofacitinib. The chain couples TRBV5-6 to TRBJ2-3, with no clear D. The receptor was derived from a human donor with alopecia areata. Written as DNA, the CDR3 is TGTGCCAGCAGCCTGATCACAGATACGCAGTATTTT. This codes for CASSLITDTQYF.